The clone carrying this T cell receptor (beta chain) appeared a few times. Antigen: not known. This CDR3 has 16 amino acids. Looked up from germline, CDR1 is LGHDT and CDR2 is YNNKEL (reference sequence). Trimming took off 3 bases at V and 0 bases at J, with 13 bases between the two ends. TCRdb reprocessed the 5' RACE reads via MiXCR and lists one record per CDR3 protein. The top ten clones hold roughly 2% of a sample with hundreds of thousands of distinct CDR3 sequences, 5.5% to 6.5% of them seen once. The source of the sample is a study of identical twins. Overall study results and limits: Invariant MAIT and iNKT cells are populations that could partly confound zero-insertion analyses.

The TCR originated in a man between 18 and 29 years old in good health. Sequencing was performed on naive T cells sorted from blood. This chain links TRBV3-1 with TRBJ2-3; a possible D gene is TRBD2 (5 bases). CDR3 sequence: CASSQGRLYSTDTQYF. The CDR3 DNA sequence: TGTGCCAGCAGCCAGGGTCGACTATATAGCACAGATACGCAGTATTTT.